In its sample, the clone carrying this T cell receptor (beta chain) was seen once. A much larger clonotype is one base distant, so this may be a read error. This sample was included in a study of blood T cells in healthy people across ages. Combining a sample-barcoded 5' primer with a J-beta primer mix, a second PCR ran for 7 to 11 cycles. TCRdb processed the 5' RACE reads anew with MiXCR; each CDR3 protein has one entry. The sample has around 870,000 distinct CDR3 sequences; about 28% are singletons. The CDR3 is made up of 14 amino acids. Sample: blood. The chain recombines TRBV12-3 or TRBV12-4 with TRBJ1-5; no firm D call. The sequence was obtained from a woman aged 80 or older in good health. The CDR3 spells CASSYQLSNQPRHF. In DNA form, the CDR3 reads TGTGCCAGCAGTTACCAGCTTAGCAATCAGCCCCGGCATTTT.